Following are 19 T cell receptor beta chains from one sample sequenced in a study of blood T cells in healthy people across ages. It was with a sample-barcoded 5' primer and a J-beta primer mix that a second PCR of roughly 7 to 11 cycles was run. TCRdb re-called the 5' RACE reads through MiXCR, storing one row per CDR3 protein. The table records about 770,000 distinct CDR3 sequences, under 45% of them present only once. Source material: blood. The receptor set was obtained from a man between 60 and 75 years old in good health.

This clonotype was observed a handful of times. The chain uses TRBV12-3 or TRBV12-4 and TRBJ2-1; tentatively, D is TRBD1 (6 bases). The V gene lost 6 bases and the J gene lost 5 bases, with 14 bases spanning the gap. The length of the CDR3 is 14 residues. CDR3 sequence reads: CASRTNDRNNEQFF. In nucleotides, the CDR3 is TGTGCCAGCAGGACAAACGACAGGAACAATGAGCAGTTCTTC.

This clonotype was recorded many times. The genes are TRBV12-3 or TRBV12-4 and TRBJ2-7; 8 bases fit TRBD1. This CDR3 has 14 amino acids. Trimming removed 5 bases from V and 4 bases from J; junction bases left unmatched: 7. DNA of the CDR3: TGTGCCAGCAGTCTTGGACAGGGTCTATACGAGCAGTACTTC. It is translated as CASSLGQGLYEQYF.

The chain recombines TRBV9 with TRBJ2-3; D not resolved. The germline V and J ends were trimmed by 0 bases and 2 bases, with 13 bases remaining between them. This CDR3 has 16 amino acids. The V gene's germline CDR1 is SGDLS and CDR2 YYNGEE. CDR3 in DNA: TGTGCCAGCAGCGTAGCCCCGACGGTCCCCACAGATACGCAGTATTTT. Translating gives CASSVAPTVPTDTQYF.

The chain links TRBV12-3 or TRBV12-4 to TRBJ2-1; TRBD1 aligns across 7 bases. V lost 6 bases and J lost 5; bases outside the gene matches: 7. There are 14 residues in the CDR3. CDR3 nucleotides: TGTGCCAGCAGAGGGGGCAGGCCAGACAATGAGCAGTTCTTC. This codes for CASRGGRPDNEQFF.

The V and J genes are TRBV7-2 and TRBJ1-2; 8 nucleotides align to TRBD1. This CDR3 region has 15 residues. Germline trimming cut 5 bases from V and 4 bases from J; bases unmatched to any gene: 9. Germline CDR1 SGHTA, CDR2 FQGNSA. CDR3 DNA: TGTGCCAGCAGCCCACAGGGGGAACTGAGCTATGGCTACACCTTC. Its protein is CASSPQGELSYGYTF.

The gene calls are TRBV10-3 and TRBJ1-4; tentative D call: TRBD1 (5 bases). V lost 0 bases to trimming and J lost 8 bases, with 7 bases between them. The V gene's germline CDR1 is ENHRY and CDR2 SYGVKD. The CDR3 sequence is 13 residues long. CDR3 sequence: CAISESAGEKLFF. CDR3 DNA sequence: TGTGCCATCAGTGAGTCCGCAGGGGAAAAACTGTTTTTT.

This clonotype was recorded a few times. The chain couples TRBV29-1 to TRBJ1-4; D ambiguous. Looked up from germline, CDR1 is SQVTM and CDR2 is ANQGSEA. The V gene lost 4 bases and the J gene lost 5 bases, with 8 bases spanning the gap. The CDR3 has 12 amino acids. The CDR3 region is CSVAQANEKLFF. In DNA, the CDR3 is TGCAGCGTTGCCCAGGCAAATGAAAAACTGTTTTTT. Filled out from reference TRBV29-1 and TRBJ1-4, the complete variable domain reads SAVISQKPSRDICQRGTSLTIQCQVDSQVTMMFWYRQQPGQSLTLIATANQGSEATYESGFVIDKFPISRPNLTFSTLTVSNMSPEDSSIYLCSVAQANEKLFFGSGTQLSVL.

The rearrangement links TRBV3-1 to TRBJ2-3; D remains ambiguous. Germline V gives CDR1 LGHDT, CDR2 YNNKEL (reference sequence). The CDR3 has 12 amino acids. V was pared by 2 bases and J by 4 bases, with 4 bases between. The chain's CDR3 is CASSQFPDTQYF. The CDR3 DNA is TGTGCCAGCAGCCAATTTCCAGATACGCAGTATTTT.

CDR3 protein: CASSVVDGGVDTQYF. The CDR3 bases are TGTGCCAGCAGCGTAGTCGACGGGGGGGTTGATACGCAGTATTTT. V usage is TRBV9 and J usage is TRBJ2-3; 8 nucleotides line up with TRBD2. From germline, CDR1 is SGDLS and CDR2 YYNGEE. This CDR3 comprises 15 residues. The V segment lost 0 bases and the J segment 6 bases; nucleotides outside the gene matches: 6.

V is TRBV28 and J is TRBJ1-2; perhaps TRBD1 as D (6 bases). V dropped 2 bases and J dropped 10 bases, with 17 bases sitting between them. The CDR3 sequence is 14 residues long. Germline CDR1 reads MDHEN; CDR2 reads SYDVKM. Here the CDR3 reads CASSLNRVALAYTF. The CDR3 DNA reads as TGTGCCAGCAGTTTAAACAGGGTGGCCCTGGCCTACACCTTC.

Notes on this clonotype: A much larger clone lies a single base off, so this may be a read error. V gene TRBV2 combines with J gene TRBJ2-5, with no clear D. The end of the DNA is better explained by TRBJ2-7, so the J call may be wrong. Germline-derived CDR1 and CDR2 are SNHLY and FYNNEI. The CDR3 has 11 residues. DNA for the CDR3: TGTGCCATCAGTGGAGTGCTCGAGCAGTACTTC. Encoded protein: CAISGVLEQYF.

The chain couples TRBV6-1 to TRBJ1-2; D is undetermined. Germline CDR1 MNHNS, CDR2 SASEGT. Trimming took off 7 bases at V and 8 bases at J, with 11 bases between the two ends. The CDR3 sequence is 11 residues long. The CDR3 loop is CASTDSRGYTF. In nucleotides, the CDR3 is TGTGCCAGCACGGACTCGAGGGGCTACACCTTC.

The chain carries TRBV12-3 or TRBV12-4 and TRBJ2-4, with TRBD2 matching over 9 bases. The J call is uncertain, as TRBJ2-7 better fits the DNA end. The CDR3 covers 11 residues. For the CDR3, the DNA is TGTGCCGCCTCGACTAGCGGCGAGCAGTACTTC. Protein product: CAASTSGEQYF.

V and J are TRBV4-3 and TRBJ2-3; possible D gene TRBD2, 6 bases. CDR3 length equals 15 residues. The V end lost 4 bases, the J end lost 3 bases, and 14 bases lay between the germline ends. Germline V gene lookup returns CDR1 LGHNA and CDR2 YSLEER. The CDR3 nucleotides read TGCGCCAGCAGCCCGACTAGGAGGAAGACAGATACGCAGTATTTT. Amino acids: CASSPTRRKTDTQYF.

This sequence joins TRBV25-1 and TRBJ1-4; TRBD1 is a possible D gene (5 bases). Germline CDR1 and CDR2: MGHDK and SYGVNS. The CDR3 contains 13 residues. The ends were cut back, 8 bases at V and 4 bases at J, with 11 bases in the middle. The CDR3 DNA sequence: TGTGCCAGCCGAGGGGCCCTTAATGAAAAACTGTTTTTT. Protein product: CASRGALNEKLFF.

The J gene is TRBJ2-2, the V gene TRBV11-2, with unresolved D. V was cut by 0 bases and J by 6 bases, with 8 bases left in between. This CDR3 comprises 14 residues. Germline V gene sequence: CDR1 SGHAT, CDR2 FQNNGV. The CDR3 loop reads CASSLDLGSGELFF. In DNA form, the CDR3 reads TGTGCCAGCAGCTTAGATTTGGGGTCCGGGGAGCTGTTTTTT.

Many counts were recorded for this clonotype. The chain couples TRBV7-2 to TRBJ2-3; TRBD2 agrees at 9 bases. Germline values: CDR1 SGHTA, CDR2 FQGNSA. The trim removed 0 bases at V and 2 bases at J, leaving 6 bases unmatched. CDR3 length equals 17 residues. The CDR3 loop reads CASSLARGLAFTDTQYF. CDR3 sequence (DNA): TGTGCCAGCAGCTTAGCCCGAGGACTAGCGTTCACAGATACGCAGTATTTT.

This clonotype was seen at least ten times. The chain combines TRBV10-1 with TRBJ1-6, with D possibly matching TRBD1 (6 bases). V dropped 7 bases and J dropped 8 bases, with 18 bases sitting between them. This CDR3 is built from 15 residues. Germline assignment: CDR1 WNHNN and CDR2 SYGVQD (reference sequence). This CDR3 reads CASIPPGTIDSPLHF. In DNA form, the CDR3 reads TGCGCCAGCATTCCACCCGGGACAATCGATTCACCCCTCCACTTT.

This clonotype was seen at least ten times. The rearrangement joins TRBV6-5 to TRBJ2-5; D possibly corresponds to TRBD1 (6 bases). The V and J ends lost 8 bases and 2 bases respectively, with 12 bases between them. This CDR3 contains 13 residues. Germline loops: CDR1 MNHEY, CDR2 SVGAGI. The CDR3 reads CASGLTGQETQYF. The CDR3 DNA reads as TGTGCCAGCGGCCTGACAGGACAAGAGACCCAGTACTTC.